One and the same sample provided the 3 T cell receptor beta chains below, sequenced in a study of blood T cell repertoires in COVID-19. TCRdb's table, derived via immunoSEQ multiplex PCR, lists solely in-frame clones and lacks some. This sample has approximately 13,000 clones, with approximately 70% found just once. Sequenced input: peripheral blood. The receptor source for this set is a man in his 60s with COVID-19, enrolled during active disease.

This clone is a singleton in its sample. The gene calls are TRBV28 and TRBJ2-1; 9 bases fit TRBD1. Germline lookup yields CDR1 MDHEN and CDR2 SYDVKM. The junction had 8 bases not matched to a gene; V was cut back by 5 bases and J by 3 bases. The CDR3 spans 16 residues. The CDR3 is CASSVPPGQGYNEQFF. In DNA form, the CDR3 reads TGTGCCAGCAGTGTACCACCGGGACAGGGCTACAATGAGCAGTTCTTC. Looking up the rest from reference TRBV28 and TRBJ2-1 gives the full variable domain: DVKVTQSSRYLVKRTGEKVFLECVQDMDHENMFWYRQDPGLGLRLIYFSYDVKMKEKGDIPEGYSVSREKKERFSLILESASTNQTSMYLCASSVPPGQGYNEQFFGPGTRLTVL.

This sequence joins TRBV7-2 and TRBJ2-1; TRBD2 matches 9 bases. CDR1 is SGHTA, CDR2 FQGNSA, per germline. With 3 bases clipped from V and 5 bases from J, the junction kept 11 bases outside the gene matches. This CDR3 has 17 amino acids. The CDR3 sequence is CASSFRVPGLANNEQFF. DNA for the CDR3: TGTGCCAGCAGCTTCCGGGTTCCGGGACTAGCTAACAATGAGCAGTTCTTC.

V gene TRBV7-8 combines with J gene TRBJ1-5; tentative D call: TRBD1 (5 bases). Germline lookup yields CDR1 SGHVS and CDR2 FQNEAQ. Trimming took 3 bases from V and 6 from J, leaving 9 bases between them. The CDR3 is 13 residues long. The CDR3 DNA reads TGTGCCAGCAGCTTTAGGGGAACTCAGCCCCAGCATTTT. It is translated as CASSFRGTQPQHF.